The 17 T cell receptor beta chains presented below share a single source sample, sequenced in a study of blood T cell repertoires in COVID-19. Sequenced by immunoSEQ multiplex PCR; TCRdb stores in-frame clones only, minus some. The data contain over 200,000 clones, around 90% of them singletons. Sequencing was done on a sample of PBMCs or T cells enriched from blood (not recorded which). Receptors were obtained from a woman younger than 45 who had been exposed to COVID-19.

V and J are TRBV5-1 and TRBJ2-3, with 13 positions matching TRBD2. The V and J ends lost 3 bases and 4 bases, in that order; junction bases with no gene match: 5. This CDR3 region has 16 residues. The germline CDR1 and CDR2 sequences are SGHRS and YFSETQ. CDR3 coding DNA: TGCGCCAGCAGCTACGGACTAGCGGGAGTCGCAGATACGCAGTATTTT. Translated: CASSYGLAGVADTQYF.

On this clone: This CDR3 is also generated by other DNA sequences in the sample. The chain links TRBV24-1 to TRBJ1-2; 7 bases fit TRBD1. Germline CDR1 KGHDR, CDR2 SFDVKD. The J segment lost 6 bases and the V segment lost 3 bases, leaving 3 bases of the junction unmatched. This CDR3 comprises 13 residues. This CDR3 is CATSDRTGNGYTF. The CDR3 DNA is TGTGCCACCAGTGATCGGACAGGTAATGGCTACACCTTC.

The genes are TRBV19 and TRBJ1-5; TRBD1 matches 9 bases. Germline CDR1 reads LNHDA; CDR2 reads SQIVND (reference sequence). The junction had 7 bases not matched to a gene; V was cut back by 5 bases and J by 5 bases. This CDR3 has 15 amino acids. The CDR3 DNA follows: TGTGCCAGTAGTCGAGACAGGGGGGCCGATCAGCCCCAGCATTTT. This codes for CASSRDRGADQPQHF.

The gene calls are TRBV14 and TRBJ2-7; TRBD1 might be the D (5 bases). The germline CDR1 and CDR2 sequences are SGHDN and FVKESK. V dropped 0 bases and J dropped 0 bases, with 21 bases sitting between them. The CDR3 covers 19 residues. The CDR3 spells CASSQEARVWLALSYEQYF. The CDR3 DNA is TGTGCCAGCAGCCAAGAGGCCAGGGTGTGGTTGGCGCTCTCCTACGAGCAGTACTTC.

The rearrangement uses TRBV25-1 and TRBJ1-1; a weak D match, TRBD1 (5 bases). Germline values: CDR1 MGHDK, CDR2 SYGVNS. This CDR3 spans 15 amino acids. Between the trimmed V and J ends, which lost 4 bases and 4 bases, there was a span of 16 bases. The CDR3 coding sequence is TGTGCCAGCAGTGGGCTTCCGGGGGGAGGCACTGAAGCTTTCTTT. Translated: CASSGLPGGGTEAFF.

The J gene is TRBJ1-2, the V gene TRBV2; 7 nucleotides line up with TRBD1. This CDR3 comprises 17 residues. Germline V gives CDR1 SNHLY, CDR2 FYNNEI. The V segment lost 3 bases and the J segment 5 bases; nucleotides outside the gene matches: 15. CDR3: CASSDARQGGRWYGYTF. The CDR3 nucleotides are TGTGCCAGCAGTGACGCGCGACAGGGTGGAAGATGGTATGGCTACACCTTC. The full variable domain, rest sourced from reference TRBV2 and TRBJ1-2, is EPEVTQTPSHQVTQMGQEVILRCVPISNHLYFYWYRQILGQKVEFLVSFYNNEISEKSEIFDDQFSVERPDGSNFTLKIRSTKLEDSAMYFCASSDARQGGRWYGYTFGSGTRLTVV.

The chain combines TRBV6-5 with TRBJ1-2; TRBD1 aligns across 12 bases. Per germline, CDR1 MNHEY and CDR2 SVGAGI. The CDR3 length is 16 residues. The J segment lost 4 bases and the V segment lost 2 bases, leaving 5 bases of the junction unmatched. This CDR3 is CASSYGTGGLVYGYTF. The CDR3 bases are TGTGCCAGCAGTTACGGGACAGGGGGCTTAGTCTATGGCTACACCTTC.

V gene TRBV19 combines with J gene TRBJ1-2, with a weak D call TRBD1 (6 bases). CDR3 size: 15 residues. The V end lost 1 base, the J end lost 2 bases, and 11 bases lay between the germline ends. Germline CDR1 LNHDA, CDR2 SQIVND (reference sequence). CDR3 sequence: CASSIGPTGNYGYTF. CDR3 coding DNA: TGTGCCAGTAGTATAGGTCCTACAGGGAACTATGGCTACACCTTC.

This rearrangement joins TRBV5-4 to TRBJ2-1; 11 bases align to TRBD2. CDR3 size: 18 residues. The germline gives CDR1 SGHNT, CDR2 YYREEE (reference sequence). With V trimmed by 3 bases and J by 0 bases, 8 bases remained unmatched. CDR3 amino acids: CASSSPGLAEYSYNEQFF. The CDR3 DNA reads as TGTGCCAGCAGCTCCCCGGGACTAGCGGAATACTCCTACAATGAGCAGTTCTTC.

V gene TRBV28 combines with J gene TRBJ1-1; 9 bases match TRBD1. The V gene end was trimmed by 3 bases and the J gene end by 6 bases; junction bases not matched to a gene: 14. This CDR3 is built from 17 residues. Germline V gene data show CDR1 as MDHEN and CDR2 as SYDVKM. In DNA form, the CDR3 reads TGTGCCAGCAGTTTCGCTTTTCCCGGGACAGGGTTCCCTGAAGCTTTCTTT. Translation: CASSFAFPGTGFPEAFF.

The CDR3 region is CASSSGPTEAFF. The CDR3 DNA is TGCGCCAGCAGCTCGGGTCCCACTGAAGCTTTCTTT. The chain carries TRBV5-1 and TRBJ1-1; D is ambiguous. V was clipped by 3 bases and J by 4 bases, with 7 bases between them. The CDR3 has 12 amino acids. The V gene's germline CDR1 is SGHRS and CDR2 YFSETQ.

The count of this clone is one. The chain combines TRBV7-9 with TRBJ2-2; a weak D match, TRBD1 (6 bases). Trimming left V 1 base short and J 4 bases short, with 13 bases between. Germline V gene lookup returns CDR1 SEHNR and CDR2 FQNEAQ (reference sequence). The length of the CDR3 is 16 residues. CDR3 coding DNA: TGTGCCAGCAGCTTAGGGCAGGGGATAGCCACCGGGGAGCTGTTTTTT. It specifies CASSLGQGIATGELFF.

V and J are TRBV3-1 (or the pseudogene TRBV3-2) and TRBJ2-7; 13 positions match TRBD2. Germline assignment: CDR1 LGHDT and CDR2 YNNKEL (reference sequence). Trimming cost V 0 bases and J 8 bases; bases outside gene matches: 16. The CDR3 extends over 19 amino acids. In DNA, the CDR3 is TGTGCCAGCAGCCAAGATCAACGGGGACTAGCGGGACTTGGGACGCAGCAGTACTTC. This gives the protein CASSQDQRGLAGLGTQQYF.

The rearrangement joins TRBV7-2 to TRBJ2-7; possibly TRBD2 for D (5 bases). Trimming removed 0 bases from V and 2 bases from J, with 14 bases in between. CDR1 is SGHTA, CDR2 FQGNSA, per germline. The length of the CDR3 is 16 residues. The CDR3 loop is CASSLASGGLPYEQYF. In DNA form, the CDR3 reads TGTGCCAGCAGCTTAGCGAGTGGCGGGCTCCCCTACGAGCAGTACTTC.

The rearrangement uses TRBV19 and TRBJ2-5, with 10 bases identical to TRBD2. With 5 bases clipped from V and 1 base from J, the junction kept 7 bases outside the gene matches. Per the germline V gene, CDR1 is LNHDA and CDR2 is SQIVND (reference sequence). This CDR3 contains 16 residues. The chain's CDR3 is CASSHSASGSQETQYF. The CDR3 nucleotides read TGTGCCAGTAGTCATTCGGCTAGCGGGAGCCAAGAGACCCAGTACTTC. Using reference TRBV19 and TRBJ2-5 for the parts outside the CDR3, the full variable domain is DGGITQSPKYLFRKEGQNVTLSCEQNLNHDAMYWYRQDPGQGLRLIYYSQIVNDFQKGDIAEGYSVSREKKESFPLTVTSAQKNPTAFYLCASSHSASGSQETQYFGPGTRLLVL.

The gene calls are TRBV6-5 and TRBJ2-7, with 8 bases lining up with TRBD1. Trimming at V came to 2 bases and at J to 5 bases, leaving 5 bases not matched to a gene. The CDR3 consists of 14 residues. Per germline, CDR1 MNHEY and CDR2 SVGAGI. The CDR3 reads CASSYLGQGNEQYF. The CDR3 DNA reads TGTGCCAGCAGTTACCTAGGACAGGGAAACGAGCAGTACTTC.

This chain connects TRBV9 to TRBJ2-1; 7 positions match TRBD2. The V gene's germline CDR1 is SGDLS and CDR2 YYNGEE. V gave up 3 bases and J gave up 7 bases; unmatched junction bases: 19. The CDR3 contains 18 residues. This CDR3 is CASSARDYSWRLQNEQFF. Written as DNA, the CDR3 is TGTGCCAGCAGCGCTCGGGACTACTCCTGGAGACTACAGAATGAGCAGTTCTTC.